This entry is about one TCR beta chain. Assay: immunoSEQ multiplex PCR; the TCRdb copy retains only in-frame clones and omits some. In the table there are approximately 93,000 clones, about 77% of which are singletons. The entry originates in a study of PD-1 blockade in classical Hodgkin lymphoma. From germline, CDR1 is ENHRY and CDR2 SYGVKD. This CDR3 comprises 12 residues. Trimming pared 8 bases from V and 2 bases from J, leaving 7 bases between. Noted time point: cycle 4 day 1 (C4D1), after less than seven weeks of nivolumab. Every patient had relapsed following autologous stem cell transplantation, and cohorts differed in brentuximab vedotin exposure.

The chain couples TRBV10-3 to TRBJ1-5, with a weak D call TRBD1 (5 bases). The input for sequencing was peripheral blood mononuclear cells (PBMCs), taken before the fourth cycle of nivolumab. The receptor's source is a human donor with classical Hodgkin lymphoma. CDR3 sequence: CAIGTGNQPQHF. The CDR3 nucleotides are TGTGCCATCGGGACGGGCAATCAGCCCCAGCATTTT.